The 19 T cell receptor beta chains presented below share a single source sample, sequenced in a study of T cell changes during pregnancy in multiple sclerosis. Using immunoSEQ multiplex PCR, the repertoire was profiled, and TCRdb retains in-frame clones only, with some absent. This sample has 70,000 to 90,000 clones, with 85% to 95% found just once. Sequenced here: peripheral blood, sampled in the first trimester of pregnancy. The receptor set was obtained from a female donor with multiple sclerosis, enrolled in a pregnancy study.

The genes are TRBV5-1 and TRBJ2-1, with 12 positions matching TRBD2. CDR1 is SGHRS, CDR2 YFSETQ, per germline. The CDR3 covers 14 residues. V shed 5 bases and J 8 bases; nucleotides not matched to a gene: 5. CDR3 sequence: CASRWLAGGYEQFF. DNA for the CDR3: TGCGCCAGCAGGTGGCTAGCGGGGGGGTATGAGCAGTTCTTC.

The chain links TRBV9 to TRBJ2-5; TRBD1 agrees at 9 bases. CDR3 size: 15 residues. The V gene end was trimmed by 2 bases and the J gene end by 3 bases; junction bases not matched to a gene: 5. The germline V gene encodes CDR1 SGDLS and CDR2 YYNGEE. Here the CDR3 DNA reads TGTGCCAGCAGCGTTGAAGACAGGGGGAAAGAGACCCAGTACTTC. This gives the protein CASSVEDRGKETQYF.

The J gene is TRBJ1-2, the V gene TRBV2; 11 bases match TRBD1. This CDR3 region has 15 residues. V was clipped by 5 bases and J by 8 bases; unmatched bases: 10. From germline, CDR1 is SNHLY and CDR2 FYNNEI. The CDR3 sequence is CASSQDRGRMAGYTF. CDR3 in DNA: TGTGCCAGCAGTCAGGACAGGGGGCGCATGGCGGGCTACACCTTC.

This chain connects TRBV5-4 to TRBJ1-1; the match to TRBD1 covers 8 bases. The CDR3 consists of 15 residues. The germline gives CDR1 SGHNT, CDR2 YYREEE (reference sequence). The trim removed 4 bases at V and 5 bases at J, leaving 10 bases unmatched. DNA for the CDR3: TGTGCCAGCAGCCTGGACAGGGCCCAAAGGACTGAAGCTTTCTTT. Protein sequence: CASSLDRAQRTEAFF.

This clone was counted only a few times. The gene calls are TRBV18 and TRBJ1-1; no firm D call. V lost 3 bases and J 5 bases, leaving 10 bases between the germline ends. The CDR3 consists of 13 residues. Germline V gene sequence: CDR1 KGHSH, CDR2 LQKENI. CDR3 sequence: CASSPKRDTEAFF. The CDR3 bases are TGTGCCAGCTCACCGAAGAGGGATACTGAAGCTTTCTTT.

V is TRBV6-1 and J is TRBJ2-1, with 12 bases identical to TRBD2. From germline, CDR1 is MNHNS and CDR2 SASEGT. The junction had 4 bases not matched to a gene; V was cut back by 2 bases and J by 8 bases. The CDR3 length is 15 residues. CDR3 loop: CASSERTSGVDEQFF. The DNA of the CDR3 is TGTGCCAGCAGTGAACGGACTAGCGGGGTGGATGAGCAGTTCTTC.

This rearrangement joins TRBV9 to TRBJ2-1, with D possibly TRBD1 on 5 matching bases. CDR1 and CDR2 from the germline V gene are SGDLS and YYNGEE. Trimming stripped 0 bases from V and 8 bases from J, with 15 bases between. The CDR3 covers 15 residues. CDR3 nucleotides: TGTGCCAGCAGCGTAGCAGGGTCTCGGTGGGATGAGCAGTTCTTC. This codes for CASSVAGSRWDEQFF.

The CDR3 reads CASSQTGTTNEKLFF. CDR3 DNA sequence: TGCGCCAGCAGCCAGACAGGGACAACTAATGAAAAACTGTTTTTT. The chain recombines TRBV4-1 with TRBJ1-4; TRBD1 agrees at 7 bases. With 3 bases clipped from V and 0 bases from J, the junction kept 1 base outside the gene matches. Per germline, CDR1 MGHRA and CDR2 YSYEKL. The CDR3 length is 15 residues.

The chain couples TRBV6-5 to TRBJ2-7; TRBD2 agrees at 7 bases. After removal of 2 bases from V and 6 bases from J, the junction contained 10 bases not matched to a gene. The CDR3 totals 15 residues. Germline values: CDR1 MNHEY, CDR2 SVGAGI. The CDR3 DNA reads TGTGCCAGCAGTTACCTGACTAGCCCAGTGGGCGAGCAGTACTTC. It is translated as CASSYLTSPVGEQYF.

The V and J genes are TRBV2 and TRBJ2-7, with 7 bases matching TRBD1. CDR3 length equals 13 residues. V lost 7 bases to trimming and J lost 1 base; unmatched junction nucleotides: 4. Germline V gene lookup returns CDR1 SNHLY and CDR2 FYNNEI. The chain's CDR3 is CASITGQSYEQYF. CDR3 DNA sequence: TGTGCCAGCATTACGGGACAGTCCTACGAGCAGTACTTC.

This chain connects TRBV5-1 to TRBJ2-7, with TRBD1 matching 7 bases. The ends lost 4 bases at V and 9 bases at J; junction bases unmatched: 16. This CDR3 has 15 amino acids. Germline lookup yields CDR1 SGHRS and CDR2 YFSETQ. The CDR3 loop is CASSPITGASPPQYF. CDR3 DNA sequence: TGCGCCAGCAGCCCTATTACAGGGGCGTCGCCTCCGCAGTACTTC.

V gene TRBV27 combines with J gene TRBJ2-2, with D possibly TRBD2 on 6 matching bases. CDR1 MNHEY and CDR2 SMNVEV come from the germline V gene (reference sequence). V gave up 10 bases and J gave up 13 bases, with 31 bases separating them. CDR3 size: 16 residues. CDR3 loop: CATAMGLLTPGSWLFF. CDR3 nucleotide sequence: TGTGCCACAGCAATGGGACTCCTCACACCGGGGAGCTGGCTGTTTTTT.

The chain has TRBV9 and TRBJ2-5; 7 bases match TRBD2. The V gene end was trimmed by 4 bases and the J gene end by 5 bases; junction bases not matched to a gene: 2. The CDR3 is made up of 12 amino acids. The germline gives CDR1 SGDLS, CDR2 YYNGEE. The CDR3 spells CASSPGGETQYF. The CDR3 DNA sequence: TGTGCCAGCAGCCCCGGGGGGGAGACCCAGTACTTC.

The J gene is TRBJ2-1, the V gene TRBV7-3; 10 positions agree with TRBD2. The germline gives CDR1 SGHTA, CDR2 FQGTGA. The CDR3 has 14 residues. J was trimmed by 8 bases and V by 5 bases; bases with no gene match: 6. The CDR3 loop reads CASSPSGSSDEQFF. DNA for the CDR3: TGTGCCAGCAGCCCTAGCGGGAGTAGCGATGAGCAGTTCTTC.

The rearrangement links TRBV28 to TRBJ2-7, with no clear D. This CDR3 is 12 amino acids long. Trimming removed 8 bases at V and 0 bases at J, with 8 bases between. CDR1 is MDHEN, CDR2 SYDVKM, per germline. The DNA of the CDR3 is TGTGCCAGCTTTGAGAGCTCCTACGAGCAGTACTTC. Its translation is CASFESSYEQYF.

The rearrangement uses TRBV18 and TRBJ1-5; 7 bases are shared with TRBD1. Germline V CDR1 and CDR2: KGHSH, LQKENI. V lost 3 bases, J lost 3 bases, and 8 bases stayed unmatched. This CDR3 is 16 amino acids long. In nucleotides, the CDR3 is TGTGCCAGCTCACCTTACGGACAGGCCTTCAATCAGCCCCAGCATTTT. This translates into CASSPYGQAFNQPQHF.

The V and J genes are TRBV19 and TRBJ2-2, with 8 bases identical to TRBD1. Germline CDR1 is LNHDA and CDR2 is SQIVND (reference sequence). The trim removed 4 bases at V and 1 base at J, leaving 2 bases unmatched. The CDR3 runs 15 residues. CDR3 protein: CASSKGQENTGELFF. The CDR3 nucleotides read TGTGCCAGTAGTAAGGGACAGGAGAACACCGGGGAGCTGTTTTTT.

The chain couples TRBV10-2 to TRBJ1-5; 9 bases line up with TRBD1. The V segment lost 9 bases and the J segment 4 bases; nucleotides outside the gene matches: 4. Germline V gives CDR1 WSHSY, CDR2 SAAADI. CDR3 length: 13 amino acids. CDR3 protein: CASGQGQNQPQHF. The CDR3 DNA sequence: TGCGCCAGTGGACAGGGGCAGAATCAGCCCCAGCATTTT.

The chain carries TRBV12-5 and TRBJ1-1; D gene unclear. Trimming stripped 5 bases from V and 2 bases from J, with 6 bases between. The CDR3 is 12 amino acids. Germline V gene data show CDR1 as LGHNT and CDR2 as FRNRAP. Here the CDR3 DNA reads TGTGCTAGTGGTCTACCCAACACTGAAGCTTTCTTT. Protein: CASGLPNTEAFF.